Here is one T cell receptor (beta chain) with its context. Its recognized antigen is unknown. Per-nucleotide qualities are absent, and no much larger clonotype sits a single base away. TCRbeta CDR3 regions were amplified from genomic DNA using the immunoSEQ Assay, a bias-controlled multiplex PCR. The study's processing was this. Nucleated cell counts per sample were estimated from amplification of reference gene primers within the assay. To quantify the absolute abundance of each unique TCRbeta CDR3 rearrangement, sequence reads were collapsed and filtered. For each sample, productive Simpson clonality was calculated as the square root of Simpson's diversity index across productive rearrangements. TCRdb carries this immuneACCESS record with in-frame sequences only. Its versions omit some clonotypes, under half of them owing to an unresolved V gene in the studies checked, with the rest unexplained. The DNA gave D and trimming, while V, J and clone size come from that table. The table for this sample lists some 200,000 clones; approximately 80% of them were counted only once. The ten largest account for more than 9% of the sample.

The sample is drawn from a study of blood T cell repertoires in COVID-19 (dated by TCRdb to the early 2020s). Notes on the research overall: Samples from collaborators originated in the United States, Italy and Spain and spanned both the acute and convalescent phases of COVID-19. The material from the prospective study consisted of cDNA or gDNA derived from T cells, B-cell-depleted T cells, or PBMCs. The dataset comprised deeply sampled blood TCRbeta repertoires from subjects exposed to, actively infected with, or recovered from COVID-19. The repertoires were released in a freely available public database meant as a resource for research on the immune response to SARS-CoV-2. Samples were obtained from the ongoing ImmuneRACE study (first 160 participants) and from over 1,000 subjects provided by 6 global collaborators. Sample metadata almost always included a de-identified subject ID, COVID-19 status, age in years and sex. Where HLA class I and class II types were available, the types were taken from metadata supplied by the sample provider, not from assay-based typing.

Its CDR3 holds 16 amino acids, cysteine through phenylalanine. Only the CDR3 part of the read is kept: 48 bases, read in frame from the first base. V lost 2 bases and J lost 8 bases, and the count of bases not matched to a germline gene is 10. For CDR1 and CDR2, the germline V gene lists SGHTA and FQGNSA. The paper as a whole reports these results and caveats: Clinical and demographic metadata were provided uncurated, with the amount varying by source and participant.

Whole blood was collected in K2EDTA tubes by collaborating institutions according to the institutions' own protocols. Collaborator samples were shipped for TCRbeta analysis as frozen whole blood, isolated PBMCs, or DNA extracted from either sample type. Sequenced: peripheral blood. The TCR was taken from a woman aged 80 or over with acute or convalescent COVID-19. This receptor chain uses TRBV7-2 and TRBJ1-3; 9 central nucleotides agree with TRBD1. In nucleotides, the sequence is TGTGCCAGCAGCTTATCGCGGGACAGGGCTACGGACACCATATATTTT. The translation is CASSLSRDRATDTIYF. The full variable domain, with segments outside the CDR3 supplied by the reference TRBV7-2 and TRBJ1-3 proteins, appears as GAGVSQSPSNKVTEKGKDVELRCDPISGHTALYWYRQSLGQGLEFLIYFQGNSAPDKSGLPSDRFSAERTGGSVSTLTIQRTQQEDSAVYLCASSLSRDRATDTIYFGEGSWLTVV.